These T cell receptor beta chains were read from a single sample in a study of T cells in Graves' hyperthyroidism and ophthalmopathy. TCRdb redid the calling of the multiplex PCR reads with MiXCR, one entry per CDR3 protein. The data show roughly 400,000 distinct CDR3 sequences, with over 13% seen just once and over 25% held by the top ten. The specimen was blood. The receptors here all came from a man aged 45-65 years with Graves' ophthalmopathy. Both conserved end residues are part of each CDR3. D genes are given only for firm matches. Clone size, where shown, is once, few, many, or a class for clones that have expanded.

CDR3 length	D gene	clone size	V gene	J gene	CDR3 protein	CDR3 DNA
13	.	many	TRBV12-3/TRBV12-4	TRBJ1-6	CASSPQTVSPLHF	TGTGCCAGCAGTCCCCAAACTGTTTCACCCCTCCACTTT
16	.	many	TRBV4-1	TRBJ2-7	CASSLLGGASSYEQYF	TGCGCCAGCAGCCTTCTTGGCGGGGCCAGCTCCTACGAGCAGTACTTC
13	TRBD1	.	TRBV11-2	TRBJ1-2	CASNRQGGYGYTF	TGTGCCAGCAACAGACAGGGAGGATATGGCTACACCTTC
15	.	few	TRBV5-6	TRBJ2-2	CASRGGGSNTGELFF	TGTGCCAGCAGAGGTGGCGGGTCAAACACCGGGGAGCTGTTTTTT
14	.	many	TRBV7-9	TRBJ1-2	CASSFHRDFYGYTF	TGTGCCAGCAGCTTTCACAGGGACTTCTATGGCTACACCTTC
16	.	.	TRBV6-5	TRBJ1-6	CASSFGGSSYNSPLHF	TGTGCCAGCAGTTTCGGGGGGAGCTCCTATAATTCACCCCTCCACTTT
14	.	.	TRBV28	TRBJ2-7	CASSAGGTSYEQYF	TGTGCCAGCAGTGCGGGCGGAACCTCCTACGAGCAGTACTTC
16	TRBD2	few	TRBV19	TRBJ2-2	CASSLLAGGNTGELFF	TGTGCCAGTAGTTTACTAGCGGGGGGAAACACCGGGGAGCTGTTTTTT
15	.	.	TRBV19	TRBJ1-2	CASSTSLTTGYGYTF	TGTGCCAGTAGTACCAGCCTCACAACCGGCTATGGCTACACCTTC
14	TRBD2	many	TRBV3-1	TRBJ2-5	CASSPTSGSETQYF	TGTGCCAGCAGCCCGACTAGCGGGAGTGAGACCCAGTACTTC
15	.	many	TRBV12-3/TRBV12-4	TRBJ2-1	CASSLNREGPNEQFF	TGTGCCAGCAGTTTAAACAGAGAAGGTCCCAATGAGCAGTTCTTC
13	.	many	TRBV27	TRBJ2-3	CASSFPPPDTQYF	TGTGCCAGCAGTTTCCCCCCTCCAGATACGCAGTATTTT
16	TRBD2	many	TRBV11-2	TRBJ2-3	CATASTSGSLANTQYF	TGTGCCACCGCGAGCACTAGCGGGTCCCTCGCGAATACGCAGTATTTT
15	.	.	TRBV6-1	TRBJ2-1	CASSELGPSYNEQFF	TGTGCCAGCAGTGAATTGGGACCATCCTACAATGAGCAGTTCTTC
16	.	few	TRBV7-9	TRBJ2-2	CASSSVFGANTGELFF	TGTGCCAGCAGCTCGGTTTTTGGGGCGAACACCGGGGAGCTGTTTTTT
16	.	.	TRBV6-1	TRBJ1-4	CASSEALGQRNEKLFF	TGTGCCAGCAGTGAAGCGCTAGGACAGAGGAATGAAAAACTGTTTTTT
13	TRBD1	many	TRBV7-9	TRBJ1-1	CASSARGLDEAFF	TGTGCCAGCAGCGCCAGGGGGCTGGATGAAGCTTTCTTT
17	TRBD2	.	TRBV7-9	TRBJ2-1	CASSSGGLAGRYNEQFF	TGTGCCAGCAGCTCGGGGGGACTAGCGGGCCGTTACAATGAGCAGTTCTTC
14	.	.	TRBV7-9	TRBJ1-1	CASAPSGGNTEASF	TGTGCCAGCGCCCCATCGGGGGGTAACACTGAAGCTTCCTTT
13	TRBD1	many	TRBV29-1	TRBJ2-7	CSVEGQGTYEQYF	TGCAGCGTTGAGGGACAGGGGACTTACGAGCAGTACTTC
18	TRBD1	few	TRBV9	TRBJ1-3	CASSVGTSGTGAGNTIYF	TGTGCCAGCAGCGTAGGCACTTCCGGGACAGGGGCTGGAAACACCATATATTTT
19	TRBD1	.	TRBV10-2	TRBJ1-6	CASSETAGTGSSYNSPLHF	TGCGCCAGCAGTGAGACCGCCGGGACAGGAAGCTCCTATAATTCACCCCTCCACTTT
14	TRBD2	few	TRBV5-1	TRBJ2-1	CASSLSGGDNEQFF	TGCGCCAGCAGCTTGTCGGGGGGGGACAATGAGCAGTTCTTC
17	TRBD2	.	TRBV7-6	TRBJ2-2	CASSLVVTSGLGGELFF	TGTGCCAGCAGCTTAGTTGTGACTAGCGGGCTCGGCGGGGAGCTGTTTTTT
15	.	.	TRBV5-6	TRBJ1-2	CASSLGNRWDYGYTF	TGTGCCAGCAGCTTGGGGAATAGATGGGACTATGGCTACACCTTC
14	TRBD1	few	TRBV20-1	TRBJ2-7	CSARLDRGFYEQYF	TGCAGTGCTAGATTGGACAGGGGGTTTTACGAGCAGTACTTC
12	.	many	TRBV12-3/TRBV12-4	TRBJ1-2	CASSFSQEGYTF	TGTGCCAGCAGTTTCAGTCAGGAGGGCTACACCTTC
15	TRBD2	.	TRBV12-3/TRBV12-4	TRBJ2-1	CASSFLAGGPLEQFF	TGTGCCAGCAGTTTTCTAGCGGGAGGGCCGCTTGAGCAGTTCTTC
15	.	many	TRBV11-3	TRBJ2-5	CASSSSSSNQETQYF	TGTGCCAGCAGCTCCAGCAGCTCAAACCAAGAGACCCAGTACTTC
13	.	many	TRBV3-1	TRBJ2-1	CASSPTGDNEQFF	TGTGCCAGCAGCCCGACAGGAGACAATGAGCAGTTCTTC